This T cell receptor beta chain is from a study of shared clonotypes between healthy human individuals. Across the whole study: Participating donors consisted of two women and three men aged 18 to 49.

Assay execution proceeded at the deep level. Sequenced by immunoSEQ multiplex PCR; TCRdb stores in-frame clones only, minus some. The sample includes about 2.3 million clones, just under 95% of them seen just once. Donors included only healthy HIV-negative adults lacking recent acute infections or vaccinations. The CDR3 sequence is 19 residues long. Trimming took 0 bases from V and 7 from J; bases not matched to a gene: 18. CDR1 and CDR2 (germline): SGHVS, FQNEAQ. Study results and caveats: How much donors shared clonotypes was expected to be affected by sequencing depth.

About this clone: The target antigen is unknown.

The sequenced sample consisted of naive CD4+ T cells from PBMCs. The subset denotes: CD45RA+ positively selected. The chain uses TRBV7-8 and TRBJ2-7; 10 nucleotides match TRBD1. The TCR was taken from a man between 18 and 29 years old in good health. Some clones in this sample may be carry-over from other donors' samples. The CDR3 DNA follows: TGTGCCAGCAGCTTAGCGATACGACAGGGGGCGGCGGGTCAGCGGGAGCAGTACTTC. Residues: CASSLAIRQGAAGQREQYF.